The TCR beta chain under discussion was sequenced for a study of blood T cell repertoires in COVID-19. Study details: Both acute and convalescent COVID-19 samples were obtained from the United States, Italy and Spain. Nucleic acid was either cDNA or gDNA, and it came from T cells, B-cell-depleted T cells, or PBMCs.

The CDR3 is 14 residues long. Per the germline V gene, CDR1 is SGHRS and CDR2 is YFSETQ. Losses at the gene ends were 4 bases for V and 2 bases for J; bases not matched to a gene: 2. This clone is a singleton in its sample. Per the authors' pipeline: Estimation of nucleated cell counts was performed using reference gene primer amplification. Generated by immunoSEQ multiplex PCR, the TCRdb table keeps only in-frame clones and is missing some. V, J and clone size are those of that table, while D and trimming were read from the DNA. This table has approximately 210,000 clones, roughly 84% appearing once.

This receptor was identified in a man aged 40-50 years with active or convalescent COVID-19. The chain links TRBV5-1 to TRBJ2-1; 8 nucleotides line up with TRBD1. Sequencing was performed on peripheral blood. As DNA, the CDR3 is TGCGCCAGCAGCATGGGACAGGCCTACAATGAGCAGTTCTTC. This translates into CASSMGQAYNEQFF.